These T cell receptor beta chains were read from a single sample in a study of T cells in Graves' hyperthyroidism and ophthalmopathy. TCRdb re-called the multiplex PCR reads with MiXCR, one entry per CDR3 protein. The sample records about 410,000 distinct CDR3 sequences, 14% to 15% being singletons. Material: blood. All receptors derive from a man aged 18-30 years with Graves' ophthalmopathy. CDR3s include the opening cysteine and the closing phenylalanine or tryptophan. The D gene is left open where the match is weak. Only part of the rows carry a size: once, few, many, or a class if the clone is expanded.

CDR3 protein: CAISLGQGRNEQFF
CDR3 DNA: TGTGCCATCAGCTTGGGGCAGGGGAGGAATGAGCAGTTCTTC
J gene: TRBJ2-1
clone size: .
V gene: TRBV7-3
D gene: .

CDR3 protein: CASSAGYNSPLHF
CDR3 DNA: TGTGCCAGCAGTGCAGGGTATAATTCACCCCTCCACTTT
J gene: TRBJ1-6
clone size: many
V gene: TRBV12-3/TRBV12-4
D gene: .

CDR3 protein: CASRQVVGNQPQHF
CDR3 DNA: TGCGCCAGCAGACAAGTCGTGGGGAATCAGCCCCAGCATTTT
J gene: TRBJ1-5
clone size: .
V gene: TRBV4-1
D gene: .

CDR3 protein: CASSFTGTVPPHEQYF
CDR3 DNA: TGTGCCAGCAGTTTCACCGGGACAGTACCCCCGCACGAGCAGTACTTC
J gene: TRBJ2-7
clone size: few
V gene: TRBV27
D gene: TRBD1

CDR3 protein: CSASDTGTNTGELFF
CDR3 DNA: TGCAGTGCTAGTGACACCGGGACTAACACCGGGGAGCTGTTTTTT
J gene: TRBJ2-2
clone size: many
V gene: TRBV20-1
D gene: .

CDR3 protein: CAGSLAGVSDTGELFF
CDR3 DNA: TGCGCCGGCAGCTTAGCAGGGGTATCGGACACCGGGGAGCTGTTTTTT
J gene: TRBJ2-2
clone size: .
V gene: TRBV5-1
D gene: .

CDR3 protein: CASSLDTGISPLHF
CDR3 DNA: TGTGCCAGCAGCCTAGACACGGGCATTTCACCCCTCCACTTT
J gene: TRBJ1-6
clone size: many
V gene: TRBV7-9
D gene: .

CDR3 protein: CASSIREAPTYEQYF
CDR3 DNA: TGTGCCAGTAGTATCCGGGAGGCCCCTACCTACGAGCAGTACTTC
J gene: TRBJ2-7
clone size: .
V gene: TRBV19
D gene: TRBD2

CDR3 protein: CASSLGLAGSHEQYF
CDR3 DNA: TGTGCCAGCAGTTTAGGCTTAGCGGGTTCCCACGAGCAGTACTTC
J gene: TRBJ2-7
clone size: .
V gene: TRBV12-3/TRBV12-4
D gene: TRBD2

CDR3 protein: CASSWGGAKNIQYF
CDR3 DNA: TGTGCCAGCAGCTGGGGGGGTGCCAAAAACATTCAGTACTTC
J gene: TRBJ2-4
clone size: few
V gene: TRBV5-6
D gene: TRBD2

CDR3 protein: CASSLGGTSGVPSTDTQYF
CDR3 DNA: TGTGCCAGCAGCTTAGGGGGGACTAGCGGGGTACCTAGCACAGATACGCAGTATTTT
J gene: TRBJ2-3
clone size: .
V gene: TRBV13
D gene: TRBD2

CDR3 protein: CASSPGTGQYEQYF
CDR3 DNA: TGTGCCAGCAGCCCAGGGACAGGGCAATACGAGCAGTACTTC
J gene: TRBJ2-7
clone size: many
V gene: TRBV7-9
D gene: TRBD1

CDR3 protein: CATSDRMGQNYNEQFF
CDR3 DNA: TGTGCCACCAGTGATAGAATGGGACAGAACTACAATGAGCAGTTCTTC
J gene: TRBJ2-1
clone size: few
V gene: TRBV24-1
D gene: TRBD1

CDR3 protein: CASSPRGWSSTYEQYF
CDR3 DNA: TGTGCCAGCAGCCCCCGCGGTTGGAGTTCCACCTACGAGCAGTACTTC
J gene: TRBJ2-7
clone size: few
V gene: TRBV11-3
D gene: .

CDR3 protein: CASRRDKGTEAFF
CDR3 DNA: TGTGCCAGCAGGCGGGACAAGGGCACTGAAGCTTTCTTT
J gene: TRBJ1-1
clone size: many
V gene: TRBV12-3/TRBV12-4
D gene: .

CDR3 protein: CASSYRLAGDYYEQYF
CDR3 DNA: TGTGCCAGCAGTTACAGGCTAGCGGGGGATTATTACGAGCAGTACTTC
J gene: TRBJ2-7
clone size: many
V gene: TRBV6-5
D gene: TRBD2

CDR3 protein: CASSLGGGAYEQYF
CDR3 DNA: TGTGCCAGCAGTTTAGGCGGGGGGGCCTACGAGCAGTACTTC
J gene: TRBJ2-7
clone size: many
V gene: TRBV11-2
D gene: TRBD2

CDR3 protein: CASSLTGGERPQHF
CDR3 DNA: TGTGCCAGCAGCCTGACAGGGGGCGAAAGACCCCAGCATTTT
J gene: TRBJ1-5
clone size: many
V gene: TRBV12-3/TRBV12-4
D gene: TRBD1

CDR3 protein: CASSLGWAASYTF
CDR3 DNA: TGTGCCAGCAGCTTAGGGTGGGCGGCCAGCTACACCTTC
J gene: TRBJ1-2
clone size: many
V gene: TRBV7-8
D gene: .

CDR3 protein: CASSELPGQAKNTEAFF
CDR3 DNA: TGCGCCAGCAGTGAGTTGCCGGGACAGGCGAAGAACACTGAAGCTTTCTTT
J gene: TRBJ1-1
clone size: many
V gene: TRBV10-2
D gene: TRBD1

CDR3 protein: CASSQNPQGVEAFF
CDR3 DNA: TGTGCCAGCAGTCAAAACCCGCAGGGGGTGGAAGCTTTCTTT
J gene: TRBJ1-1
clone size: many
V gene: TRBV6-1
D gene: TRBD1

CDR3 protein: CASSLGDITEAFF
CDR3 DNA: TGTGCCAGCAGCCTCGGGGACATCACTGAAGCTTTCTTT
J gene: TRBJ1-1
clone size: many
V gene: TRBV12-3/TRBV12-4
D gene: .

CDR3 protein: CASSLMFGLAGVNTQYF
CDR3 DNA: TGTGCCAGCAGCTTAATGTTTGGACTAGCGGGAGTAAATACGCAGTATTTT
J gene: TRBJ2-3
clone size: many
V gene: TRBV7-2
D gene: TRBD2

CDR3 protein: CASSQENREVEQFF
CDR3 DNA: TGTGCCAGCAGCCAAGAGAACAGGGAAGTTGAGCAGTTCTTC
J gene: TRBJ2-1
clone size: many
V gene: TRBV3-1
D gene: .

CDR3 protein: CASSSYRSDTQYF
CDR3 DNA: TGTGCCAGCAGCTCATACAGGTCAGATACGCAGTATTTT
J gene: TRBJ2-3
clone size: many
V gene: TRBV11-3
D gene: .

CDR3 protein: CATADRTAGNTIYF
CDR3 DNA: TGTGCCACCGCGGACAGGACCGCTGGAAACACCATATATTTT
J gene: TRBJ1-3
clone size: .
V gene: TRBV24-1
D gene: TRBD1

CDR3 protein: CASSELAGDYNEQFF
CDR3 DNA: TGTGCCAGCAGTGAACTAGCGGGAGACTACAATGAGCAGTTCTTC
J gene: TRBJ2-1
clone size: .
V gene: TRBV6-1
D gene: TRBD2

CDR3 protein: CASSLSQQTQYF
CDR3 DNA: TGTGCCAGCAGTTTATCACAGCAGACCCAGTACTTC
J gene: TRBJ2-5
clone size: many
V gene: TRBV12-3/TRBV12-4
D gene: .

CDR3 protein: CASSAWTDQPQHF
CDR3 DNA: TGTGCCAGCAGTGCTTGGACGGATCAGCCCCAGCATTTT
J gene: TRBJ1-5
clone size: many
V gene: TRBV6-1
D gene: .

CDR3 protein: CSARQGHSNQPQHF
CDR3 DNA: TGCAGTGCTAGGCAGGGACATAGCAATCAGCCCCAGCATTTT
J gene: TRBJ1-5
clone size: many
V gene: TRBV20-1
D gene: .

CDR3 protein: CASSRQGAHGYTF
CDR3 DNA: TGTGCCAGCAGCCGACAGGGGGCCCATGGCTACACCTTC
J gene: TRBJ1-2
clone size: many
V gene: TRBV27
D gene: TRBD1

CDR3 protein: CSVEDGGTGNEQFF
CDR3 DNA: TGCAGCGTTGAAGATGGGGGGACTGGAAATGAGCAGTTCTTC
J gene: TRBJ2-1
clone size: .
V gene: TRBV29-1
D gene: .

CDR3 protein: CSGGQPNTGELFF
CDR3 DNA: TGCAGCGGGGGACAGCCGAACACCGGGGAGCTGTTTTTT
J gene: TRBJ2-2
clone size: .
V gene: TRBV29-1
D gene: TRBD1

CDR3 protein: CSVKLGDYGYTF
CDR3 DNA: TGCAGCGTCAAACTAGGGGACTATGGCTACACCTTC
J gene: TRBJ1-2
clone size: .
V gene: TRBV29-1
D gene: .

CDR3 protein: CASSIQGAHNEQFF
CDR3 DNA: TGTGCCAGTAGTATACAGGGGGCCCACAATGAGCAGTTCTTC
J gene: TRBJ2-1
clone size: .
V gene: TRBV19
D gene: TRBD1

CDR3 protein: CASSLGVRVNTEAFF
CDR3 DNA: TGCGCCAGCAGCTTGGGGGTCAGGGTGAACACTGAAGCTTTCTTT
J gene: TRBJ1-1
clone size: many
V gene: TRBV5-1
D gene: .

CDR3 protein: CSASPLGGLGYEQYF
CDR3 DNA: TGCAGTGCTAGCCCCCTAGGGGGTTTAGGGTACGAGCAGTACTTC
J gene: TRBJ2-7
clone size: many
V gene: TRBV20-1
D gene: .

CDR3 protein: CASREAGEGYEQYF
CDR3 DNA: TGTGCCAGCAGGGAAGCGGGAGAGGGCTACGAGCAGTACTTC
J gene: TRBJ2-7
clone size: many
V gene: TRBV6-1
D gene: TRBD2